This TCR beta chain was sequenced in a study of OX40 agonist ivuxolimab in advanced cancers. Across the study: An anti-OX40 (CD134) antibody with agonistic activity, ivuxolimab, was administered to patients. Dose-escalation cases comprised hepatocellular carcinoma, melanoma, renal cell or head and neck cancer.

The CDR3 spans 14 residues. The V gene's germline CDR1 is SNHLY and CDR2 FYNNEI. Deletions cut 7 bases from V and 4 bases from J, with 17 bases between. The protocol was immunoSEQ multiplex PCR, while the TCRdb copy is restricted to in-frame clones and leaves out a portion. The table lists 40,000 to 60,000 clones, approximately 90% of them singletons. Whole-study findings and limits: Relative to CD4+, CD8+ T cells held more expanded clones on average.

Blood samples were obtained at baseline, cycle 4 day 1, and cycle 7 day 1. Of note for this clone: Its target is unknown.

This chain uses TRBV2 with TRBJ2-7, with D perhaps being TRBD1 or TRBD2 (6 bases each). The clonotype was recovered from an adult with an advanced solid tumor such as melanoma, head and neck, liver or kidney cancer. The starting material was CD4+ or CD8+ T cells sorted from blood, obtained in a trial of the OX40 agonist ivuxolimab. The CDR3 coding sequence is TGTGCCAGCACCGAAGGGGGGTCTGATTACGAGCAGTACTTC. Protein product: CASTEGGSDYEQYF. Using reference TRBV2 and TRBJ2-7 for the parts outside the CDR3, the full variable domain is EPEVTQTPSHQVTQMGQEVILRCVPISNHLYFYWYRQILGQKVEFLVSFYNNEISEKSEIFDDQFSVERPDGSNFTLKIRSTKLEDSAMYFCASTEGGSDYEQYFGPGTRLTVT.